This TCR beta chain was captured in a study of beta chain features in type 1 diabetes. Points on this clone: As yet, its antigen is unknown.

Germline assignment: CDR1 SGHNT and CDR2 YYREEE (reference sequence). V trimming: 0 bases; J trimming: 0 bases; junction bases outside the gene matches: 5. This CDR3 region has 16 residues. The study reverse transcribed the entire isolated RNA, so it sequenced expressed TCRB transcripts. Profiled with immunoSEQ multiplex PCR; TCRdb holds only in-frame clones, not every one. Here the sample spans about 930,000 clones, about 17% being singletons. Notes on the study in general: Whatever favoring of shorter templates PCR might show would apply equally to patients and controls.

The sequenced sample consisted of naive CD4+ T cells from blood. The origin of this receptor is a woman aged 18 to 35 in good health. The V and J genes are TRBV5-4 and TRBJ1-2, with TRBD1 matching over 7 bases. In DNA form, the CDR3 reads TGTGCCAGCAGCTTGGTACGACAGGGCCCTAACTATGGCTACACCTTC. It specifies CASSLVRQGPNYGYTF.